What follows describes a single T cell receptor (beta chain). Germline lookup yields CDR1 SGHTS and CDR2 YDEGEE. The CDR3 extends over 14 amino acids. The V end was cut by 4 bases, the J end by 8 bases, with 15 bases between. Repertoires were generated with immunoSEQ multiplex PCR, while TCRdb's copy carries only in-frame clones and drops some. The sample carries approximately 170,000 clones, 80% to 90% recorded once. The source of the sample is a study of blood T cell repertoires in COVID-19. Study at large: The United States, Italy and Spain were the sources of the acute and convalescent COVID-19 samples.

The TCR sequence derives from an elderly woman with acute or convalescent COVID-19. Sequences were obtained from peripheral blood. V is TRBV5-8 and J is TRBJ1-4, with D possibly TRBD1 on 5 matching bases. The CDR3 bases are TGTGCCAGCAGCCTGGGACCCGGGAGGGAAAAACTGTTTTTT. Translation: CASSLGPGREKLFF. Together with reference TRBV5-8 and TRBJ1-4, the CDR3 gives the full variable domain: EAGVTQSPTHLIKTRGQQATLRCSPISGHTSVYWYQQALGLGLQFLLWYDEGEERNRGNFPPRFSGRQFPNYSSELNVNALELEDSALYLCASSLGPGREKLFFGSGTQLSVL.